Listed below are T cell receptor beta chains from one sample, sequenced in a study of blood T cell repertoires in COVID-19. Sequencing used immunoSEQ multiplex PCR; TCRdb keeps in-frame clones, though not all of them. There are a few hundred thousand clones in the sample; 89% occur only once, and 5% to 7% lies in the top ten. Sequenced material: peripheral blood. The source of these receptors is a man in his late teens or twenties who had recovered from COVID-19. Both conserved end residues are part of each CDR3. D genes are given only for firm matches. Some rows have no size entry. The others give once, few or many, or a class for an expanded clone.

clone size,D gene,V gene,J gene,CDR3 DNA,CDR3 protein
NA,TRBD1,TRBV10-3,TRBJ2-1,TGTGCCATCGGGACAGGGGGTCTTATATCCTACAATGAGCAGTTCTTC,CAIGTGGLISYNEQFF
NA,TRBD1,TRBV18,TRBJ1-1,TGTGCCAGCTCACGGCGCAGGGGGGACGGCACTGAAGCTTTCTTT,CASSRRRGDGTEAFF
NA,NA,TRBV5-5,TRBJ2-7,TGTGCCAGCAGCTTGTTTGAAACGGTTGCTACCTACGAGCAGTACTTC,CASSLFETVATYEQYF
NA,NA,TRBV29-1,TRBJ2-3,TGCAGCGTTGGCGGGGTTCGGGCAGATACGCAGTATTTT,CSVGGVRADTQYF
NA,TRBD2,TRBV7-2,TRBJ2-5,TGTGCCAGCAGCTTAGGACGTTTGGCGGGGGGGCAGGGAGAGACCCAGTACTTC,CASSLGRLAGGQGETQYF
NA,TRBD1,TRBV5-1,TRBJ1-1,TGCGCCAGCAGCTCACAGGGGCTTAACACTGAAGCTTTCTTT,CASSSQGLNTEAFF
NA,NA,TRBV19,TRBJ2-7,TGTGCCAGTAGTAGAGGCCAGCCCTACGAGCAGTACTTC,CASSRGQPYEQYF
once,NA,TRBV4-1,TRBJ1-2,TGCGCCAGCAGCCCCGACACTGAAGGTTTCTATGGCTACACCTTC,CASSPDTEGFYGYTF
NA,NA,TRBV3-1/TRBV3-2,TRBJ1-6,TGTGCCAGCAGCCAAGACGTTTATAATTCACCCCTCCACTTT,CASSQDVYNSPLHF
NA,NA,TRBV12-5,TRBJ2-1,TGTGCTAGTGGTTCAGGTAAGCTGCAGGACAATGAGCAGTTCTTC,CASGSGKLQDNEQFF
NA,TRBD1,TRBV6-2/TRBV6-3,TRBJ2-7,TGTGCCAGCAGTCCCCGTTGGGGACAGGGCTACGAGCAGTACTTC,CASSPRWGQGYEQYF
NA,NA,TRBV5-1,TRBJ2-3,TGCGCCAGCAGCTTGTGGGGAGATTACGCAGATACGCAGTATTTT,CASSLWGDYADTQYF
NA,NA,TRBV25-1,TRBJ1-5,TGTGCCAGCAGTGGGCAGGGTTTGGGCAATCAGCCCCAGCATTTT,CASSGQGLGNQPQHF
NA,NA,TRBV29-1,TRBJ1-1,TGCAGCGTTGCCGAGGCCCAGCACACTGAAGCTTTCTTT,CSVAEAQHTEAFF
NA,NA,TRBV6-5,TRBJ1-1,TGTGCCAGCAGTCTTAATACCTCCCCGGCTGAAGCTTTCTTT,CASSLNTSPAEAFF
once,NA,TRBV2,TRBJ1-4,TGTGCCAGCAGCCCTGGGGCAGCCAATAATGAAAAACTGTTTTTT,CASSPGAANNEKLFF
NA,TRBD1,TRBV4-1,TRBJ1-4,TGCGCCAGCAGCCAGGCCGACAGGGGAAGTGGTGCTAATGAAAAACTGTTTTTT,CASSQADRGSGANEKLFF
NA,NA,TRBV6-1,TRBJ2-7,TGTGCCAGCAGTGAAGGATGGGGGAGGTACGAGCAGTACTTC,CASSEGWGRYEQYF
NA,NA,TRBV7-9,TRBJ1-5,TGTGCCAGCAGCTTAGCAGGGGTCAACCAGCCCCAGCATTTT,CASSLAGVNQPQHF
NA,NA,TRBV19,TRBJ2-1,TGTGCCAGTAGTTTCGACAATGAGCAGTTCTTC,CASSFDNEQFF
NA,TRBD2,TRBV7-2,TRBJ2-1,TGTGCCAGCAGCTTAGTAGGACTAGCGGGATACAATGAGCAGTTCTTC,CASSLVGLAGYNEQFF
NA,NA,TRBV12-3/TRBV12-4,TRBJ2-3,TGTGCCAGCAATCCTTCTCCTACAGATACGCAGTATTTT,CASNPSPTDTQYF
NA,NA,TRBV2,TRBJ2-1,TGTGCCAGCAGTGAGGGTCTGGGGGGTGCCCCCCACAGCTCCTACAATGAGCAGTTCTTC,CASSEGLGGAPHSSYNEQFF
NA,NA,TRBV9,TRBJ1-1,TGTGCCAGCAGCGTAGGCGGTGACACTGAAGCTTTCTTT,CASSVGGDTEAFF
NA,NA,TRBV5-1,TRBJ2-5,TGCGCCAGCAGCTTAGGAGGGGTAGAGACCCAGTACTTC,CASSLGGVETQYF
NA,NA,TRBV29-1,TRBJ2-5,TGCAGCGTTGACAGGGTGCAGGCGGAGACCCAGTACTTC,CSVDRVQAETQYF
NA,NA,TRBV9,TRBJ1-6,TGTGCCAGCAGCGCAGGGGACCCGGATAATTCACCCCTCCACTTT,CASSAGDPDNSPLHF
NA,NA,TRBV5-6,TRBJ2-1,TGTGCCAGCAGCTTGGTTCTCGGTGAGCAGTTCTTC,CASSLVLGEQFF
few,NA,TRBV24-1,TRBJ1-1,TGTGCCACCAGTGATTCCCCCCGGGAGAACACTGAAGCTTTCTTT,CATSDSPRENTEAFF
NA,NA,TRBV9,TRBJ2-1,TGTGCCAGCAGCGTAGAAGGCGGCTTAAGCTATGAGCAGTTCTTC,CASSVEGGLSYEQFF
NA,NA,TRBV28,TRBJ1-2,TGTGCCGTTGAAGGGGGGGTTATGGTCTATGGCTACACCTTC,CAVEGGVMVYGYTF
NA,TRBD2,TRBV7-8,TRBJ2-4,TGTGCCAGCAGCTTTAAGACTAGCGGGACCTCGACCGACAAAAACATTCAGTACTTC,CASSFKTSGTSTDKNIQYF
NA,TRBD2,TRBV4-1,TRBJ2-7,TGCGCCAGCAGCCAACCTAGCGGGACGTACGAGCAGTACTTC,CASSQPSGTYEQYF
NA,NA,TRBV5-6,TRBJ2-2,TGTGCCAGCAGCCTCGGTGAGGTACGGAACACCGGGGAGCTGTTTTTT,CASSLGEVRNTGELFF
NA,NA,TRBV4-1,TRBJ1-4,TGCGCCAGCAGCCTCCATGCGGGGGACGAAAAACTGTTTTTT,CASSLHAGDEKLFF
NA,TRBD2,TRBV9,TRBJ2-7,TGTGCCAGCAGCGTAGACACGGGAGGGGTCAACGAGCAGTACTTC,CASSVDTGGVNEQYF
NA,TRBD2,TRBV6-2/TRBV6-3,TRBJ2-1,TGTGCCAGCAGTTCCCTACTAGCGGGGGGGGGTGAGCAGTTCTTC,CASSSLLAGGGEQFF
NA,TRBD2,TRBV9,TRBJ2-6,TGTGCCAGCAGCGTAGATGCGGGGGGCCGCAGGAGGCTTGGAGGGGCCAACGTCCTGACTTTC,CASSVDAGGRRRLGGANVLTF
NA,NA,TRBV6-5,TRBJ1-1,TGTGCCAGCGGTATTACAGTGAACACTGAAGCTTTCTTT,CASGITVNTEAFF
NA,TRBD2,TRBV5-1,TRBJ2-5,TGCGCCAGCAGCCCGACCGGGACTAGCGGGGACCTTCGAGAGACCCAGTACTTC,CASSPTGTSGDLRETQYF
NA,TRBD1,TRBV7-9,TRBJ2-1,TGTGCCAGCAGCTCCCGGGACAGCAAATACAATGAGCAGTTCTTC,CASSSRDSKYNEQFF
NA,NA,TRBV9,TRBJ2-2,TGTGCCAGCAGCCCCCCCGGGTCCGGGGAGCTGTTTTTT,CASSPPGSGELFF
NA,TRBD2,TRBV29-1,TRBJ2-1,TGCAGCGTTGAAGATCCCTTGACTAGCGGGAGTCTTTATCCCCTTAGCTCCTACAATGAGCAGTTCTTC,CSVEDPLTSGSLYPLSSYNEQFF
NA,TRBD1,TRBV5-1,TRBJ2-7,TGCGCCAGCAGCTTGGACGGACAGGGCTCCTACGAGCAGTACTTC,CASSLDGQGSYEQYF
NA,NA,TRBV14,TRBJ2-2,TGTGCCAGCAGCCAAGCCCCGGCGAACACCGGGGAGCTGTTTTTT,CASSQAPANTGELFF
NA,NA,TRBV18,TRBJ1-1,TGTGCCAGCTCGGATGGACCAGCGGACACTGAAGCTTTCTTT,CASSDGPADTEAFF
NA,NA,TRBV4-2,TRBJ2-7,TGTGCCAGCAGCCAAGCCGCCTCGAGCTCCTACGAGCAGTACTTC,CASSQAASSSYEQYF
NA,TRBD2,TRBV19,TRBJ2-7,TGTGCCAGTAGTATCCCGGGAGGAACTTCCTACGAGCAGTACTTC,CASSIPGGTSYEQYF